Below, 21 T cell receptor beta chains from the same sample are listed, as sequenced in a study of T-cell memory formation after mild COVID-19 (dated by TCRdb to 2020 to 2023). Libraries were constructed by 5' RACE. The sequencer listed for this sample is Illumina NovaSeq 6000. Clones were called with MiXCR by TCRdb after fastp trimmed the public reads at Q25, and only in-frame beta chains were retained. Each record represents a unique CDR3 protein, reported with the most common genes and DNA among its rows. Within this sample are 350,000 or so distinct CDR3 sequences, with roughly 21% of them counted one time only. Of the sample, approximately 12% is held by the ten largest clones. Sequenced: PBMCs or a T cell subset sorted from them (not recorded which). These receptors were taken from an adult woman who had mild COVID-19 (a few samples of this study predate the infection). The sample titles of this study are shuffled in the database, so cell type and time point are left out; the donor was told from shared clones.

This chain links TRBV11-2 with TRBJ2-5; 8 bases align to TRBD2. V lost 7 bases, J lost 7 bases, and 23 bases stayed unmatched. The CDR3 runs 18 residues. Germline V gives CDR1 SGHAT, CDR2 FQNNGV. The CDR3: CASTSTRGGGPGKGTQYF. CDR3 coding DNA: TGTGCCAGCACCTCTACTCGGGGGGGCGGTCCGGGTAAGGGGACCCAGTACTTC.

The chain recombines TRBV7-9 with TRBJ2-4; TRBD1 agrees at 12 bases. Germline CDR1 and CDR2: SEHNR and FQNEAQ (reference sequence). The CDR3 extends over 17 amino acids. Trimming removed 8 bases from V and 0 bases from J; junction bases left unmatched: 8. CDR3 amino acids: CASSQGQGAIAKNIQYF. As DNA, the CDR3 is TGTGCCAGCTCTCAGGGACAGGGGGCGATAGCCAAAAACATTCAGTACTTC.

The V call is TRBV27, the J call TRBJ2-7; 12 bases agree with TRBD1. Trimming took 6 bases from V and 9 from J; bases not matched to a gene: 9. The CDR3 covers 14 residues. Per germline, CDR1 MNHEY and CDR2 SMNVEV (reference sequence). CDR3 nucleotide sequence: TGTGCCAGCAGCCCGGGACAGGGGGCACTCGGGCAGTACTTC. This gives the protein CASSPGQGALGQYF.

The CDR3 loop is CSATTGSYNEQFF. The CDR3 coding sequence is TGCAGTGCTACGACAGGCTCCTACAATGAGCAGTTCTTC. V gene TRBV20-1 combines with J gene TRBJ2-1, with D possibly TRBD1 on 6 matching bases. In germline, CDR1 is DFQATT, CDR2 SNEGSKA (reference sequence). V was pared by 4 bases and J by 0 bases, with 7 bases between. This CDR3 is 13 amino acids long.

This sequence joins TRBV5-1 and TRBJ2-4; D is unclear. The CDR3 spans 15 residues. The V gene's germline CDR1 is SGHRS and CDR2 YFSETQ. The V and J ends lost 0 bases and 3 bases respectively, with 10 bases between them. The CDR3 loop reads CASSLEFGYKNIQYF. CDR3 DNA: TGCGCCAGCAGCTTGGAGTTCGGGTACAAAAACATTCAGTACTTC.

In this sample, this clonotype turned up a few times. V gene TRBV7-2 combines with J gene TRBJ1-5; D is undetermined. CDR3 length equals 15 residues. CDR1 SGHTA and CDR2 FQGNSA come from the germline V gene. The V and J ends lost 4 bases and 7 bases respectively, with 17 bases between them. The CDR3 region is CASSSEGRVRQPQHF. The CDR3 coding sequence is TGTGCCAGCAGCTCGGAGGGAAGAGTTCGCCAGCCCCAGCATTTT.

The gene calls are TRBV20-1 and TRBJ2-6; no clear D gene. V dropped 1 base and J dropped 2 bases, with 3 bases sitting between them. Germline V gives CDR1 DFQATT, CDR2 SNEGSKA (reference sequence). This CDR3 region has 13 residues. The CDR3 DNA is TGCAGTGCTAGAGGGGCTGGGGCCAACGTCCTGACTTTC. As protein: CSARGAGANVLTF.

This clonotype was observed a handful of times. This chain links TRBV7-6 with TRBJ2-7, with 12 bases matching TRBD2. V gave up 5 bases and J gave up 0 bases; unmatched junction bases: 5. The CDR3 totals 16 residues. Germline V gene lookup returns CDR1 SGHVS and CDR2 FNYEAQ. The DNA for the CDR3 is TGTGCCAGCAGCCCTGGACTAGCGGGACCCTCCTACGAGCAGTACTTC. It is translated as CASSPGLAGPSYEQYF.

This clonotype has just a few counts. This chain joins TRBV7-3 and TRBJ2-3; D perhaps matches TRBD2 (6 bases). The CDR3 length is 14 residues. The germline V gene encodes CDR1 SGHTA and CDR2 FQGTGA. V lost 5 bases and J lost 1, with 10 bases in between. CDR3 nucleotides: TGTGCCAGCAGCCCGTGGGGGGGCACAGATACGCAGTATTTT. Translation gives CASSPWGGTDTQYF.

This clonotype was found a few times. The rearrangement uses TRBV6-2 or TRBV6-3 and TRBJ2-5; 7 bases are a match to TRBD1. CDR3 length: 14 residues. Trimming removed 4 bases from V and 1 base from J; junction bases left unmatched: 3. The V gene's germline CDR1 is MNHEY and CDR2 SVGEGT. In DNA, the CDR3 is TGTGCCAGCAGTTGGGACAGCCTCCAAGAGACCCAGTACTTC. Its protein is CASSWDSLQETQYF.

This clonotype has more than one count but fewer than ten. This chain links TRBV29-1 with TRBJ2-1; TRBD2 matches at 12 bases. J was trimmed by 7 bases and V by 6 bases; bases with no gene match: 7. The CDR3 has 14 residues. Germline values: CDR1 SQVTM, CDR2 ANQGSEA. CDR3 sequence reads: CSVGGTSGQNEQFF. In DNA, the CDR3 is TGCAGCGTCGGGGGGACTAGCGGGCAAAATGAGCAGTTCTTC.

This clonotype showed up just a few times. This chain links TRBV10-3 with TRBJ1-4, with TRBD1 matching 9 bases. The CDR3 runs to 14 residues. Per germline, CDR1 ENHRY and CDR2 SYGVKD. Germline trimming cut 6 bases from V and 3 bases from J; bases unmatched to any gene: 2. CDR3 region: CAIRGTGSNEKLFF. In DNA, the CDR3 is TGTGCCATCAGGGGGACAGGGTCTAATGAAAAACTGTTTTTT.

CDR3 bases: TGTGCCAGCAGACCCGGGACAGGGGACGGCGAGCAGTACTTC. It encodes CASRPGTGDGEQYF. This chain connects TRBV6-2 or TRBV6-3 to TRBJ2-7; 10 bases align to TRBD1. V was clipped by 6 bases and J by 6 bases; unmatched bases: 8. Germline CDR1 MNHEY, CDR2 SVGEGT. This CDR3 is 14 amino acids long.

This clonotype came up a few times. The V call is TRBV7-6, the J call TRBJ2-6, with D perhaps assigned TRBD1 or TRBD2 (5 bases each). Per the germline V gene, CDR1 is SGHVS and CDR2 is FNYEAQ. The CDR3 loop spans 14 amino acids. V was clipped by 3 bases and J by 4 bases, with 7 bases between them. In DNA form, the CDR3 reads TGTGCCAGCAGCTTCGGGGACGGGGCCAACGTCCTGACTTTC. As protein: CASSFGDGANVLTF.

The chain has TRBV28 and TRBJ2-1; TRBD2 might be the D (5 bases). Germline-derived CDR1 and CDR2 are MDHEN and SYDVKM. This CDR3 spans 15 amino acids. The V end was cut by 6 bases, the J end by 5 bases, with 17 bases between. The CDR3 DNA is TGTGCCAGCAGCCCGGTGGTAGCGAAAAACAATGAGCAGTTCTTC. This codes for CASSPVVAKNNEQFF.

The chain couples TRBV2 to TRBJ2-5, with 7 bases lining up with TRBD1. The V and J ends lost 1 base and 3 bases, in that order; junction bases with no gene match: 2. The CDR3 contains 14 residues. Looked up from germline, CDR1 is SNHLY and CDR2 is FYNNEI. CDR3 loop: CASSEDRGKETQYF. CDR3 nucleotides: TGTGCCAGCAGTGAAGACAGGGGAAAAGAGACCCAGTACTTC.

This clonotype has at least ten counts. The chain recombines TRBV3-1 with TRBJ2-5; no clear D. This CDR3 comprises 12 residues. Trimming took off 4 bases at V and 13 bases at J, with 16 bases between the two ends. Germline assignment: CDR1 LGHDT and CDR2 YNNKEL (reference sequence). The CDR3 nucleotides are TGTGCCAGCAGCCCCCTCGACCCGCAATTGTACTTC. Amino acid sequence: CASSPLDPQLYF.

This clonotype has only a few counts. The chain couples TRBV6-4 to TRBJ2-1; 7 nucleotides align to TRBD2. Unmatched junction bases numbered 5, after V lost 3 bases and J lost 9 bases. Germline V gene lookup returns CDR1 MRHNA and CDR2 SNTAGT. The CDR3 has 13 amino acids. The CDR3, as DNA: TGTGCCAGCAGTGAGGGGGGGTATGGTGAGCAGTTCTTC. Protein product: CASSEGGYGEQFF.

This clonotype showed up just a few times. The V call is TRBV3-1, the J call TRBJ2-1, with D perhaps matching TRBD2 (6 bases). The germline gives CDR1 LGHDT, CDR2 YNNKEL (reference sequence). The V end was cut by 1 base, the J end by 4 bases, with 14 bases between. The CDR3 extends over 16 amino acids. The CDR3 nucleotides read TGTGCCAGCAGCCAAGCGGCGGGAAAGGCATACAATGAGCAGTTCTTC. Its protein product is CASSQAAGKAYNEQFF.

This clonotype was counted a few times. The chain links TRBV12-3 or TRBV12-4 to TRBJ1-4; TRBD1 is a possible D gene (6 bases). The CDR3 is 13 residues long. V lost 5 bases and J lost 7, with 11 bases in between. As DNA, the CDR3 is TGTGCCAGCAGTATACGAGGGGGTGAAAAACTGTTTTTT. Translation gives CASSIRGGEKLFF.

A few counts support this clonotype. The chain recombines TRBV20-1 with TRBJ2-7, with TRBD2 identical over 8 bases. This CDR3 has 15 amino acids. J was trimmed by 0 bases and V by 4 bases; bases with no gene match: 8. The germline gives CDR1 DFQATT, CDR2 SNEGSKA (reference sequence). The CDR3 loop reads CSANKAGTSSYEQYF. In DNA form, the CDR3 reads TGCAGTGCTAATAAGGCAGGGACTAGCTCCTACGAGCAGTACTTC.